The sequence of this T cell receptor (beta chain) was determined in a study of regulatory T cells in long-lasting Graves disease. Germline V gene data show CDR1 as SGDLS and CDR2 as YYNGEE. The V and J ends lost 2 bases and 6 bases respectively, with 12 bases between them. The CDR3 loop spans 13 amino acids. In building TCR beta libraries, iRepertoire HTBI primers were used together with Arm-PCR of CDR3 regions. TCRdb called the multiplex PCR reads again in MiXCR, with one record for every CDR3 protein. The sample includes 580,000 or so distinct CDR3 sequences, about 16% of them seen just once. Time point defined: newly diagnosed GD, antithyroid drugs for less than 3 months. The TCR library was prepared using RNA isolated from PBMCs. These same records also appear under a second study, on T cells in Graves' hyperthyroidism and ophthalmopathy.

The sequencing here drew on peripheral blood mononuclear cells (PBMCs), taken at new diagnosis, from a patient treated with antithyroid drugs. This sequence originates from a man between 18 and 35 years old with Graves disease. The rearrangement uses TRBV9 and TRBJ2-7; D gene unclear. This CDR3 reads CASSVQAQTEQYF. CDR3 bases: TGTGCCAGCAGCGTCCAGGCGCAAACCGAGCAGTACTTC.